These 10 T cell receptor beta chains came from one sample sequenced in a study of long-term antiretroviral therapy in people with HIV. They ran version v3.0 of the immunoSEQ assay at survey level. Method: immunoSEQ multiplex PCR; TCRdb's copy keeps in-frame clones and lacks some. Of over 20,000 clones listed, 85% to 90% were seen once; the top ten hold more than 3%. The sequenced sample was unsorted PBMCs, obtained 1.9 years after starting antiretroviral therapy. These receptors came from a woman aged 25-40 years with HIV.

The chain links TRBV5-6 to TRBJ2-3, with no clear D. There are 17 residues in the CDR3. Germline loops: CDR1 SGHDT, CDR2 YYEEEE. V was clipped by 1 base and J by 1 base, with 16 bases between them. CDR3 nucleotides: TGTGCCAGCAGCTTGTTCGGCGTTGGTGGGGGCACAGATACGCAGTATTTT. This gives the protein CASSLFGVGGGTDTQYF. Based on the CDR3 plus reference TRBV5-6 and TRBJ2-3, the full variable domain is DAGVTQSPTHLIKTRGQQVTLRCSPKSGHDTVSWYQQALGQGPQFIFQYYEEEERQRGNFPDRFSGHQFPNYSSELNVNALLLGDSALYLCASSLFGVGGGTDTQYFGPGTRLTVL.

The gene calls are TRBV5-5 and TRBJ2-7; D unresolved. The germline V gene has CDR1 SGHKS and CDR2 YYEKEE (reference sequence). The CDR3 totals 13 residues. V shed 3 bases and J shed 1 base, with 8 bases lying between them. DNA for the CDR3: TGTGCCAGCAGCTCCAGTCAGTCCTACGAGCAGTACGTC. It yields the protein CASSSSQSYEQYV.

V is TRBV7-3 and J is TRBJ2-5; D unclear. V gave up 4 bases and J gave up 3 bases, with 12 bases separating them. CDR1 and CDR2 (germline): SGHTA, FQGTGA. This CDR3 has 14 amino acids. The CDR3 region has the DNA TGTGCCAGCAGCTCCGGACGGTCAGAAGAGACCCAGTACTTC. Its translation: CASSSGRSEETQYF.

J is TRBJ1-2 and V is TRBV6-1; no clear D. Trimming cost V 0 bases and J 8 bases, with 13 bases left between them. Germline values: CDR1 MNHNS, CDR2 SASEGT. The CDR3 has 14 residues. The CDR3 loop reads CASSEARDPSGYTF. Here the CDR3 DNA reads TGTGCCAGCAGTGAAGCGCGTGATCCGAGCGGCTACACCTTC.

This chain joins TRBV6-1 and TRBJ1-3; the D gene is possibly TRBD1 (5 bases). Germline-derived CDR1 and CDR2 are MNHNS and SASEGT. V lost 4 bases and J lost 2, with 15 bases in between. The CDR3 extends over 16 amino acids. CDR3 sequence (DNA): TGTGCCAGCAGTGGGGGCTCCGGGGTAGCTGGAAACACCATATATTTT. As protein: CASSGGSGVAGNTIYF.

This rearrangement joins TRBV2 to TRBJ1-5; D is undetermined. Germline CDR1 and CDR2: SNHLY and FYNNEI. The CDR3 is made up of 13 amino acids. V was shortened by 6 bases and J by 3 bases, with 9 bases between the two germline ends. The CDR3 nucleotides read TGTGCCAGCAGCCCGAGGGTCAATCAGCCCCAGCATTTT. This translates into CASSPRVNQPQHF. The complete variable domain, with remaining parts taken from reference TRBV2 and TRBJ1-5, reads EPEVTQTPSHQVTQMGQEVILRCVPISNHLYFYWYRQILGQKVEFLVSFYNNEISEKSEIFDDQFSVERPDGSNFTLKIRSTKLEDSAMYFCASSPRVNQPQHFGDGTRLSIL.

The chain combines TRBV5-1 with TRBJ2-5; 8 nucleotides match TRBD2. CDR3 length equals 15 residues. The V gene's germline CDR1 is SGHRS and CDR2 YFSETQ. V was clipped by 2 bases and J by 7 bases; unmatched bases: 10. This CDR3 is CASSFLAGLGGTQYF. DNA for the CDR3: TGCGCCAGCAGCTTCTTAGCGGGACTTGGAGGGACCCAGTACTTC.

The chain couples TRBV5-1 to TRBJ2-3; 8 bases are shared with TRBD2. V lost 5 bases, J lost 6 bases, and 8 bases stayed unmatched. Germline V gives CDR1 SGHRS, CDR2 YFSETQ. The CDR3 contains 14 residues. The CDR3 nucleotides are TGCGCCAGCAGAGCGGGGGCCGCAGGGGATACGCAGTATTTT. Translation gives CASRAGAAGDTQYF.

The rearrangement joins TRBV29-1 to TRBJ1-1; D may be TRBD1 (5 bases). Germline values: CDR1 SQVTM, CDR2 ANQGSEA. The V end was cut by 5 bases, the J end by 0 bases, with 10 bases between. This CDR3 region has 13 residues. This CDR3 reads CSVLRQLNTEAFF. The CDR3 DNA sequence: TGCAGCGTTCTGAGACAGTTGAACACTGAAGCTTTCTTT.

V usage is TRBV11-1 and J usage is TRBJ2-3, with a possible D match to TRBD2 (6 bases). V was trimmed by 7 bases and J by 4 bases, leaving 15 bases between them. The CDR3 length is 14 residues. Germline V CDR1 and CDR2: SGHAT, FQDESV (reference sequence). CDR3 coding DNA: TGTGCCAGCATACCGGACTACTCCGCAGATACGCAGTATTTT. It codes for CASIPDYSADTQYF.